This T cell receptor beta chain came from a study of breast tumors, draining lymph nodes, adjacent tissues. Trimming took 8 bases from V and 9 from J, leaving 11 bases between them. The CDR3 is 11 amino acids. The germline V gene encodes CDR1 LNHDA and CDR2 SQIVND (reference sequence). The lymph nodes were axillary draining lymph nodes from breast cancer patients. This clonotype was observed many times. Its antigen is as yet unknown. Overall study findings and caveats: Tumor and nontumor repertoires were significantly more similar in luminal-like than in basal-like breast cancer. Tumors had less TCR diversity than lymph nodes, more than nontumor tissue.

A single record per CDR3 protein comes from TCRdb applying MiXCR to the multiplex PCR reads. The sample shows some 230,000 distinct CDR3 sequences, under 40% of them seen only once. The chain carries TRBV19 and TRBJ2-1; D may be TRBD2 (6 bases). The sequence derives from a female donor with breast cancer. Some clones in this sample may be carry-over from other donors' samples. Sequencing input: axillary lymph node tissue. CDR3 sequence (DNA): TGTGCCAGTGGGACTGGGAGTGAGCAGTTCTTC. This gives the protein CASGTGSEQFF.